The subject of this entry is one T cell receptor (beta chain). V lost 2 bases to trimming and J lost 4 bases; unmatched junction nucleotides: 8. CDR1 is SGHAT and CDR2 is FQDESV in the germline V gene (reference sequence). The CDR3 consists of 17 residues. The data stem from a study of cytomegalovirus exposure and HLA in healthy donors. The PCR ran on 60 Vbeta and 13 Jbeta primers. Produced via immunoSEQ multiplex PCR; TCRdb's table is partial and in-frame only. The repertoire holds 110,000 or so clones, with around 70% as singletons. The chain carries TRBV11-1 and TRBJ2-3; TRBD2 matches 11 bases. Material: PBMCs. This clonotype was obtained from a woman between 35 and 50 years old in good health and CMV-seropositive. Here the CDR3 reads CASSLILAGGPADTQYF. CDR3 bases: TGTGCCAGCAGCTTAATATTAGCGGGAGGGCCGGCAGATACGCAGTATTTT. The variable domain in full, with the rest retrieved from reference TRBV11-1 and TRBJ2-3, is EAEVAQSPRYKITEKSQAVAFWCDPISGHATLYWYRQILGQGPELLVQFQDESVVDDSQLPKDRFSAERLKGVDSTLKIQPAELGDSAMYLCASSLILAGGPADTQYFGPGTRLTVL.